The 16 T cell receptor beta chains below all came from one sample that was sequenced in a study of PD-L1 blockade in urothelial cancer. Specified time point: peripheral blood 6 weeks after treatment start. Clones were read by immunoSEQ multiplex PCR, and TCRdb kept only the in-frame ones, dropping some. The sample lists just under 45,000 clones, around four fifths seen once, with about 15% in the top ten. The input for sequencing was PBMCs, taken around atezolizumab (anti-PD-L1) treatment. These receptors all come from a man aged 60 to 75 with urothelial cancer.

The rearrangement links TRBV7-6 to TRBJ2-1; possibly TRBD1 for D (7 bases). The CDR3 covers 13 residues. The ends were cut back, 7 bases at V and 6 bases at J, with 13 bases in the middle. Per the germline V gene, CDR1 is SGHVS and CDR2 is FNYEAQ. For the CDR3, the DNA is TGTGCCAGCACCCAGGGGGGATTCAATGAGCAGTTCTTC. It yields the protein CASTQGGFNEQFF.

This chain links TRBV2 with TRBJ1-3; 7 bases line up with TRBD1. J was trimmed by 4 bases and V by 6 bases; bases with no gene match: 6. The CDR3 consists of 14 residues. Germline V gene lookup returns CDR1 SNHLY and CDR2 FYNNEI. The CDR3 DNA is TGTGCCAGCAGGAGACAGGGATCCGGAAACACCATATATTTT. Translated, it gives CASRRQGSGNTIYF.

The V gene is TRBV19, the J gene TRBJ2-6, with TRBD1 matching 7 bases. Germline-derived CDR1 and CDR2 are LNHDA and SQIVND (reference sequence). J lost 4 bases, V lost 5 bases, and 5 bases had no gene match. The CDR3 sequence is 15 residues long. DNA of the CDR3: TGTGCCAGTAGTGGAACAGGGGCCGGGGCCAACGTCCTGACTTTC. Protein product: CASSGTGAGANVLTF.

The J gene is TRBJ2-5, the V gene TRBV11-2; D is ambiguous. V gave up 1 base and J gave up 2 bases, with 11 bases separating them. Germline assignment: CDR1 SGHAT and CDR2 FQNNGV. This CDR3 region has 15 residues. CDR3 region: CASSLAASRQETQYF. DNA of the CDR3: TGTGCCAGCAGCTTAGCGGCTTCTAGACAAGAGACCCAGTACTTC.

The J gene is TRBJ1-2, the V gene TRBV5-1, with D hard to call. Trimming shortened V by 0 bases and J by 0 bases, and 9 bases separated the two germline ends. Germline CDR1 and CDR2: SGHRS and YFSETQ. The CDR3 runs 15 residues. DNA of the CDR3: TGCGCCAGCAGCTTGGACCCCGACACTAACTATGGCTACACCTTC. It yields the protein CASSLDPDTNYGYTF.

This chain connects TRBV11-1 to TRBJ1-4; 7 bases align to TRBD1. The V gene's germline CDR1 is SGHAT and CDR2 FQDESV (reference sequence). V shed 4 bases, J shed 11 bases, and the junction held 7 bases outside the gene matches. The CDR3 covers 13 residues. CDR3 region: CASSSIQGDKLFF. The CDR3, as DNA: TGTGCCAGCAGCTCGATTCAGGGGGACAAACTGTTTTTT. Based on the CDR3 plus reference TRBV11-1 and TRBJ1-4, the full variable domain is EAEVAQSPRYKITEKSQAVAFWCDPISGHATLYWYRQILGQGPELLVQFQDESVVDDSQLPKDRFSAERLKGVDSTLKIQPAELGDSAMYLCASSSIQGDKLFFGSGTQLSVL.

V usage is TRBV5-4 and J usage is TRBJ2-2, with TRBD2 as a possible D gene (5 bases). The CDR3 consists of 16 residues. The V and J ends lost 6 bases and 3 bases respectively, with 18 bases between them. Germline CDR1 is SGHNT and CDR2 is YYREEE (reference sequence). CDR3 in DNA: TGTGCCAGCACCACTGGAGGTCTTATAGACACCGGGGAGCTGTTTTTT. This gives the protein CASTTGGLIDTGELFF.

The rearrangement uses TRBV27 and TRBJ1-4; 11 positions match TRBD1. Germline CDR1 reads MNHEY; CDR2 reads SMNVEV (reference sequence). The V segment lost 5 bases and the J segment 8 bases; nucleotides outside the gene matches: 4. The CDR3 extends over 14 amino acids. This CDR3 reads CASSGQGAGEKLFF. CDR3 in DNA: TGTGCCAGCAGTGGACAGGGGGCAGGGGAAAAACTGTTTTTT.

V gene TRBV6-1 combines with J gene TRBJ1-5; D may be TRBD1 (6 bases). Trimming cost V 4 bases and J 3 bases, with 10 bases left between them. The CDR3 runs to 14 residues. Germline CDR1 and CDR2: MNHNS and SASEGT. The CDR3 DNA sequence: TGTGCCAGCAGTGGACCAGGGGCCAATCAGCCCCAGCATTTT. This sequence encodes CASSGPGANQPQHF.

This chain uses TRBV28 with TRBJ1-4, with TRBD1 identical over 9 bases. After removal of 4 bases from V and 2 bases from J, the junction contained 14 bases not matched to a gene. CDR1 is MDHEN and CDR2 is SYDVKM in the germline V gene. The CDR3 covers 19 residues. CDR3 DNA sequence: TGTGCCAGCAGTTCCGACCTGACAGGGGGTTCGACTACTAATGAAAAACTGTTTTTT. As protein: CASSSDLTGGSTTNEKLFF.

The V gene is TRBV27, the J gene TRBJ1-4; 8 bases map to TRBD1. Germline V gene sequence: CDR1 MNHEY, CDR2 SMNVEV (reference sequence). Trimming removed 5 bases from V and 4 bases from J; junction bases left unmatched: 15. This CDR3 contains 18 residues. CDR3 nucleotides: TGTGCCAGCAGTCTCACCCTACCGCGACAGGGGCTTAATGAAAAACTGTTTTTT. The encoded protein is CASSLTLPRQGLNEKLFF.

The chain carries TRBV25-1 and TRBJ1-1; D is possibly TRBD1 (6 bases). V shed 8 bases and J shed 6 bases, with 16 bases lying between them. Germline V CDR1 and CDR2: MGHDK, SYGVNS. The CDR3 extends over 13 amino acids. The CDR3: CASHKQGLAEAFF. The DNA of the CDR3 is TGTGCCAGCCATAAACAGGGTCTCGCTGAAGCTTTCTTT.

The gene calls are TRBV18 and TRBJ2-7, with 11 bases that match TRBD1. The germline V gene has CDR1 KGHSH and CDR2 LQKENI. The CDR3 length is 17 residues. V trimming: 1 base; J trimming: 3 bases; junction bases outside the gene matches: 8. CDR3 sequence (DNA): TGTGCCAGCTCACCACGGGAATCCGGGACAGGGGGCTACGAGCAGTACTTC. Protein sequence: CASSPRESGTGGYEQYF.

The genes are TRBV5-1 and TRBJ2-7; perhaps TRBD1 as D (5 bases). Germline V lookup: CDR1 SGHRS, CDR2 YFSETQ. V was trimmed by 4 bases and J by 2 bases, leaving 10 bases between them. This CDR3 has 13 amino acids. CDR3 residues: CASSADKTYEQYF. DNA of the CDR3: TGCGCCAGCAGCGCGGACAAGACCTACGAGCAGTACTTC.

This clone has only one observation. This chain joins TRBV5-4 and TRBJ2-3; the match to TRBD1 covers 11 bases. V shed 4 bases and J 4 bases; nucleotides not matched to a gene: 5. Germline loops: CDR1 SGHNT, CDR2 YYREEE (reference sequence). The CDR3 is made up of 15 amino acids. CDR3: CASSEGQGGPDTQYF. The CDR3 DNA reads as TGTGCCAGCAGCGAGGGACAGGGGGGCCCAGATACGCAGTATTTT.

The chain combines TRBV27 with TRBJ1-2; tentatively, D is TRBD1 (6 bases). The ends were cut back, 6 bases at V and 6 bases at J, with 14 bases in the middle. The CDR3 length is 13 residues. Germline V gene lookup returns CDR1 MNHEY and CDR2 SMNVEV (reference sequence). The CDR3 nucleotides are TGTGCCAGCAGCCTGACAGGTTGGCATGGCTACACCTTC. Translated: CASSLTGWHGYTF.